The rows below give T cell receptor beta chains drawn from one sample of a study of blood T cell repertoires in COVID-19. The table came from immunoSEQ multiplex PCR; TCRdb's copy has only in-frame clones and leaves some out. Of around 400,000 clones detected, nearly 90% appear once; the ten largest clones hold 1.7%. Sequencing was performed on PBMCs or T cells enriched from blood (not recorded which). The receptors here all came from a woman aged 25 to 45 who had recovered from COVID-19. Both conserved end residues are part of each CDR3. Each record gives: clone size, D gene, V gene, J gene, CDR3 protein, CDR3 DNA. The D gene is left open where the match is weak. Clone size, where shown, is once, few, many, or a class for clones that have expanded.

size: NA; D: TRBD1; V: TRBV27; J: TRBJ1-6; CDR3: CASSLRDRKNSPLHF; DNA: TGTGCCAGCAGTCTCCGGGACAGAAAGAATTCACCCCTCCACTTT
size: NA; D: NA; V: TRBV4-1; J: TRBJ1-6; CDR3: CASSKQGGDWPLHF; DNA: TGCGCCAGCAGCAAGCAGGGTGGGGATTGGCCCCTCCACTTT
size: once; D: TRBD2; V: TRBV4-1; J: TRBJ2-3; CDR3: CASSQEGSGRSDTQYF; DNA: TGCGCCAGCAGCCAAGAGGGTAGCGGGAGATCTGATACGCAGTATTTT
size: NA; D: TRBD2; V: TRBV7-9; J: TRBJ2-1; CDR3: CASSLALAGGRDEQFF; DNA: TGTGCCAGCAGCTTAGCGCTGGCGGGGGGACGAGATGAGCAGTTCTTC
size: NA; D: TRBD2; V: TRBV7-2; J: TRBJ2-7; CDR3: CASSLSGTSVTQGHEQYF; DNA: TGTGCCAGCAGCTTGAGTGGGACTAGCGTTACTCAGGGGCACGAGCAGTACTTC
size: NA; D: TRBD1; V: TRBV30; J: TRBJ1-2; CDR3: CALGAGQGLHGYTF; DNA: TGTGCCTTGGGCGCGGGACAGGGGCTTCATGGCTACACCTTC
size: few; D: NA; V: TRBV6-1; J: TRBJ2-7; CDR3: CASSEAGGSYEQYF; DNA: TGTGCCAGCAGTGAAGCGGGGGGATCTTACGAGCAGTACTTC
size: NA; D: NA; V: TRBV5-4; J: TRBJ1-2; CDR3: CASSLPGLGYGYTF; DNA: TGTGCCAGCAGCTTGCCGGGACTCGGCTATGGCTACACCTTC
size: NA; D: NA; V: TRBV7-9; J: TRBJ2-2; CDR3: CASSSRGTGELFF; DNA: TGTGCCAGCAGCTCGAGAGGAACCGGGGAGCTGTTTTTT
size: NA; D: NA; V: TRBV5-1; J: TRBJ2-7; CDR3: CASSLRETSNHEQYF; DNA: TGCGCCAGCAGCCTCCGGGAGACAAGTAACCACGAGCAGTACTTC
size: once; D: NA; V: TRBV6-4; J: TRBJ1-1; CDR3: CASSLEGSDTEAFF; DNA: TGTGCCAGCAGTTTGGAGGGATCGGACACTGAAGCTTTCTTT
size: NA; D: NA; V: TRBV7-9; J: TRBJ1-1; CDR3: CASSLQVPEAFF; DNA: TGTGCCAGCAGCTTACAGGTTCCTGAAGCTTTCTTT
size: NA; D: TRBD1; V: TRBV15; J: TRBJ1-4; CDR3: CATSRGGQGNEKLFF; DNA: TGTGCCACCAGCAGAGGGGGACAGGGGAATGAAAAACTGTTTTTT
size: NA; D: NA; V: TRBV11-2; J: TRBJ2-5; CDR3: CASSSVTSTGVQETQYF; DNA: TGTGCCAGCAGCTCCGTAACCTCAACCGGGGTTCAGGAGACCCAGTACTTC
size: NA; D: TRBD2; V: TRBV9; J: TRBJ2-2; CDR3: CASSVGLAGETGELFF; DNA: TGTGCCAGCAGCGTAGGACTAGCGGGTGAAACCGGGGAGCTGTTTTTT
size: NA; D: TRBD1; V: TRBV5-4; J: TRBJ2-7; CDR3: CASSSRTTGSYEQYF; DNA: TGTGCCAGCAGCTCCCGGACGACAGGGAGTTACGAGCAGTACTTC
size: NA; D: NA; V: TRBV2; J: TRBJ1-2; CDR3: CASAAGNYGYTF; DNA: TGTGCCAGCGCGGCGGGTAACTATGGCTACACCTTC
size: NA; D: NA; V: TRBV4-2; J: TRBJ2-7; CDR3: CASSQDGVGGRYEQYF; DNA: TGTGCCAGCAGCCAAGATGGGGTAGGGGGTCGATACGAGCAGTACTTC
size: NA; D: TRBD1; V: TRBV27; J: TRBJ2-3; CDR3: CASAFRPGTGGKDTQYF; DNA: TGTGCCAGCGCTTTTAGGCCCGGGACAGGGGGTAAAGATACGCAGTATTTT
size: NA; D: NA; V: TRBV6-5; J: TRBJ1-1; CDR3: CASSYSTMNTEAFF; DNA: TGTGCCAGCAGTTACTCTACTATGAACACTGAAGCTTTCTTT
size: NA; D: NA; V: TRBV14; J: TRBJ1-6; CDR3: CASSPRAGISVSPLHF; DNA: TGTGCCAGCAGCCCTAGAGCCGGTATTTCGGTCTCACCCCTCCACTTT
size: NA; D: NA; V: TRBV5-1; J: TRBJ2-3; CDR3: CASSLAEAPGTDTQYF; DNA: TGCGCCAGCAGCTTGGCCGAGGCCCCCGGCACAGATACGCAGTATTTT
size: NA; D: TRBD1; V: TRBV7-8; J: TRBJ1-3; CDR3: CASSLLDRGSGNTIYF; DNA: TGTGCCAGCAGTTTATTAGACAGGGGGTCGGGAAACACCATATATTTT
size: few; D: TRBD2; V: TRBV5-1; J: TRBJ2-1; CDR3: CASSTPGLAGDNEQFF; DNA: TGCGCCAGCAGCACACCGGGACTAGCGGGGGATAATGAGCAGTTCTTC
size: NA; D: NA; V: TRBV7-6; J: TRBJ1-5; CDR3: CASSLEQGGQPQHF; DNA: TGTGCCAGCAGCTTAGAACAGGGCGGGCAGCCCCAGCATTTT
size: NA; D: TRBD1; V: TRBV12-5; J: TRBJ2-2; CDR3: CASGHPPGQVNTGELFF; DNA: TGTGCTAGTGGTCACCCCCCGGGACAGGTTAACACCGGGGAGCTGTTTTTT
size: NA; D: NA; V: TRBV5-1; J: TRBJ1-2; CDR3: CASSLRTGGDGYTF; DNA: TGCGCCAGCAGCTTGAGGACGGGGGGCGATGGCTACACCTTC
size: NA; D: NA; V: TRBV18; J: TRBJ2-7; CDR3: CASSPTGQQFYEQYF; DNA: TGTGCCAGCTCACCCACAGGACAGCAGTTCTACGAGCAGTACTTC
size: NA; D: NA; V: TRBV9; J: TRBJ2-7; CDR3: CASSVAGDEQYF; DNA: TGTGCCAGCAGCGTAGCAGGGGACGAGCAGTACTTC
size: NA; D: TRBD1; V: TRBV7-8; J: TRBJ2-2; CDR3: CASRMDRLNTGELFF; DNA: TGTGCCAGCAGGATGGACAGGTTAAACACCGGGGAGCTGTTTTTT
size: NA; D: NA; V: TRBV7-8; J: TRBJ1-4; CDR3: CASRDQAGFPNEKLFF; DNA: TGTGCCAGCAGGGACCAGGCAGGGTTTCCTAATGAAAAACTGTTTTTT
size: NA; D: NA; V: TRBV18; J: TRBJ1-1; CDR3: CASSPEMAGLNTEAFF; DNA: TGTGCCAGCTCACCAGAGATGGCGGGGCTGAACACTGAAGCTTTCTTT
size: NA; D: NA; V: TRBV18; J: TRBJ2-5; CDR3: CASSRLGAGQETQYF; DNA: TGTGCCAGCTCCCGCTTAGGAGCGGGTCAAGAGACCCAGTACTTC
size: NA; D: NA; V: TRBV24-1; J: TRBJ1-1; CDR3: CATSEGSGVEAFF; DNA: TGTGCCACCAGTGAGGGGTCAGGGGTGGAAGCTTTCTTT
size: NA; D: NA; V: TRBV7-9; J: TRBJ2-5; CDR3: CASSPSRLGRETQYF; DNA: TGTGCCAGCAGCCCGTCGAGACTTGGAAGGGAGACCCAGTACTTC
size: NA; D: TRBD1; V: TRBV14; J: TRBJ2-7; CDR3: CASSQRTGLSYEQYF; DNA: TGTGCCAGCAGCCAAAGGACAGGGCTTTCCTACGAGCAGTACTTC
size: NA; D: TRBD1; V: TRBV19; J: TRBJ1-4; CDR3: CASIFDRENEKLFF; DNA: TGTGCCAGTATATTCGACAGGGAGAATGAAAAACTGTTTTTT
size: NA; D: NA; V: TRBV5-4; J: TRBJ1-5; CDR3: CASSLGQNQPQHF; DNA: TGTGCCAGCAGCTTGGGTCAGAATCAGCCCCAGCATTTT
size: NA; D: TRBD1; V: TRBV5-4; J: TRBJ1-3; CDR3: CASSLQGGPGNTIYF; DNA: TGTGCCAGCAGCTTGCAAGGGGGCCCTGGAAACACCATATATTTT
size: NA; D: NA; V: TRBV7-9; J: TRBJ2-1; CDR3: CASGLRQYNEQFF; DNA: TGTGCCAGCGGGTTACGACAGTACAATGAGCAGTTCTTC
size: NA; D: TRBD1; V: TRBV2; J: TRBJ1-2; CDR3: CASSLLRTGGLYGYTF; DNA: TGTGCCAGCAGTCTCTTACGGACAGGAGGACTCTATGGCTACACCTTC
size: NA; D: NA; V: TRBV27; J: TRBJ1-5; CDR3: CAGKDRVWSSNQPQHF; DNA: TGTGCCGGAAAGGATCGGGTGTGGAGTAGCAATCAGCCCCAGCATTTT
size: once; D: NA; V: TRBV5-1; J: TRBJ2-7; CDR3: CASSPTSGEKTYEQYF; DNA: TGCGCCAGCAGCCCGACCTCAGGGGAAAAGACCTACGAGCAGTACTTC
size: NA; D: NA; V: TRBV28; J: TRBJ2-2; CDR3: CASSFLRKYGELFF; DNA: TGTGCCAGCAGTTTCCTGCGAAAGTACGGGGAGCTGTTTTTT
size: once; D: NA; V: TRBV28; J: TRBJ1-3; CDR3: CATLPQVRRNTIYF; DNA: TGTGCCACCTTACCACAGGTCCGGAGAAACACCATATATTTT
size: NA; D: TRBD1; V: TRBV27; J: TRBJ2-7; CDR3: CASSPAGTGPYEQYF; DNA: TGTGCCAGCAGTCCCGCTGGGACAGGGCCCTACGAGCAGTACTTC
size: NA; D: NA; V: TRBV19; J: TRBJ2-5; CDR3: CASRKRVAQETQYF; DNA: TGTGCCAGTCGGAAGAGGGTCGCCCAAGAGACCCAGTACTTC
size: NA; D: TRBD1; V: TRBV4-1; J: TRBJ1-4; CDR3: CASSSPGQKNEKLFF; DNA: TGCGCCAGCAGTTCCCCGGGACAGAAGAATGAAAAACTGTTTTTT
size: NA; D: NA; V: TRBV5-6; J: TRBJ1-3; CDR3: CASTTTTDSGNTIYF; DNA: TGTGCCAGCACCACCACGACAGACTCTGGAAACACCATATATTTT
size: once; D: NA; V: TRBV24-1; J: TRBJ2-7; CDR3: CATSDYKGGEQYF; DNA: TGTGCCACCAGTGACTACAAGGGAGGCGAGCAGTACTTC
size: NA; D: TRBD2; V: TRBV7-3; J: TRBJ2-5; CDR3: CASSPMGLAGETPYQETQYF; DNA: TGTGCCAGCAGCCCTATGGGCCTAGCGGGAGAGACCCCCTACCAAGAGACCCAGTACTTC
size: few; D: TRBD2; V: TRBV2; J: TRBJ2-2; CDR3: CASVLAGGPGELFF; DNA: TGTGCCAGCGTCCTAGCGGGTGGCCCCGGGGAGCTGTTTTTT
size: few; D: NA; V: TRBV6-2/TRBV6-3; J: TRBJ1-2; CDR3: CASRYFTTGGYTF; DNA: TGTGCCAGCAGATACTTCACTACAGGAGGCTACACCTTC
size: once; D: NA; V: TRBV12-3/TRBV12-4; J: TRBJ1-1; CDR3: CASTSNTEAFF; DNA: TGTGCCAGCACCTCGAACACTGAAGCTTTCTTT
size: NA; D: TRBD2; V: TRBV28; J: TRBJ2-1; CDR3: CASSGIYNEQFF; DNA: TGTGCCAGTAGCGGGATCTACAATGAGCAGTTCTTC
size: NA; D: TRBD1; V: TRBV7-8; J: TRBJ1-1; CDR3: CASRQGLNTEAFF; DNA: TGTGCCAGCAGACAGGGGCTGAACACTGAAGCTTTCTTT